The 9 T cell receptor beta chains below were found in one sample sequenced in a study of blood T cell repertoires in COVID-19. TCRdb's table, derived via immunoSEQ multiplex PCR, lists solely in-frame clones and lacks some. The repertoire holds around 160,000 clones, with approximately 88% as singletons. Sequenced: peripheral blood. All receptors come from a man in his sixties with acute or convalescent COVID-19.

The chain links TRBV7-9 to TRBJ1-3; 8 bases are shared with TRBD1. CDR1 and CDR2 from the germline V gene are SEHNR and FQNEAQ (reference sequence). The junction had 11 bases not matched to a gene; V was cut back by 5 bases and J by 2 bases. This CDR3 spans 17 amino acids. The CDR3 region is CASSLGTGEVAGNTIYF. Written as DNA, the CDR3 is TGTGCCAGCAGCCTTGGGACAGGAGAGGTTGCTGGAAACACCATATATTTT.

The rearrangement links TRBV7-6 to TRBJ2-1; 7 bases fit TRBD1. J gave up 2 bases and V 4 bases, and 8 bases lay outside the gene matches. Germline V gene data show CDR1 as SGHVS and CDR2 as FNYEAQ. The length of the CDR3 is 16 residues. CDR3 sequence (DNA): TGTGCCAGCAGCTCTGCCGGGACAGATACCTACAATGAGCAGTTCTTC. Protein sequence: CASSSAGTDTYNEQFF.

The CDR3 protein is CASSSPGQGRSEAFF. CDR3 nucleotide sequence: TGTGCCAGCAGCTCTCCGGGACAGGGTAGATCTGAAGCTTTCTTT. The chain is built from TRBV7-9 and TRBJ1-1; 9 positions match TRBD1. With 4 bases clipped from V and 6 bases from J, the junction kept 9 bases outside the gene matches. Germline V gives CDR1 SEHNR, CDR2 FQNEAQ (reference sequence). The CDR3 sequence is 15 residues long.

The chain combines TRBV6-5 with TRBJ1-4, with 7 bases lining up with TRBD1. The V gene's germline CDR1 is MNHEY and CDR2 SVGAGI. V trimming: 4 bases; J trimming: 3 bases; junction bases outside the gene matches: 5. This CDR3 region has 15 residues. CDR3 bases: TGTGCCAGCAGTTTGGACAGGAAACCTAATGAAAAACTGTTTTTT. Translating gives CASSLDRKPNEKLFF.

Concerning this clone: A junction boundary mismatches the germline segment, possibly from a read error. This rearrangement joins TRBV7-9 to TRBJ1-1, with 8 bases aligning to TRBD1. The CDR3 has 15 amino acids. In germline, CDR1 is SEHNR, CDR2 FQNEAQ (reference sequence). CDR3 residues: CASSSNRGMNPEAFF. The DNA of the CDR3 is TGTGCCAGCAGCTCCAACAGGGGGATGAACCCTGAAGCTTTCTTT.

The chain is built from TRBV3-1 (or the pseudogene TRBV3-2) and TRBJ2-2; 7 bases match TRBD1. The J segment lost 2 bases and the V segment lost 7 bases, leaving 7 bases of the junction unmatched. There are 15 residues in the CDR3. CDR1 and CDR2 from the germline V gene are LGHDT and YNNKEL (reference sequence). The CDR3 DNA reads as TGTGCCAGCAACCTATGGGACAGTAACACCGGGGAGCTGTTTTTT. It yields the protein CASNLWDSNTGELFF.

The chain joins TRBV5-1 to TRBJ2-3, with 9 bases identical to TRBD1. This CDR3 has 16 residues. The V segment lost 2 bases and the J segment 2 bases; nucleotides outside the gene matches: 6. The germline V gene encodes CDR1 SGHRS and CDR2 YFSETQ. This CDR3 reads CASSLQGAGNTDTQYF. Here the CDR3 DNA reads TGCGCCAGCAGCTTACAGGGGGCGGGCAACACAGATACGCAGTATTTT. Supplemented by reference TRBV5-1 and TRBJ2-3, the full variable domain reads KAGVTQTPRYLIKTRGQQVTLSCSPISGHRSVSWYQQTPGQGLQFLFEYFSETQRNKGNFPGRFSGRQFSNSRSEMNVSTLELGDSALYLCASSLQGAGNTDTQYFGPGTRLTVL.

The chain recombines TRBV18 with TRBJ1-2; TRBD1 matches 10 bases. With V trimmed by 3 bases and J by 8 bases, 3 bases remained unmatched. The CDR3 is made up of 13 amino acids. Germline values: CDR1 KGHSH, CDR2 LQKENI. The CDR3 loop is CASSPGQGEGYTF. The DNA for the CDR3 is TGTGCCAGCTCACCCGGACAGGGGGAAGGCTACACCTTC.

This sequence joins TRBV7-2 and TRBJ2-6, with a possible D match to TRBD2 (6 bases). Trimming left V 5 bases short and J 2 bases short, with 10 bases between. The CDR3 contains 15 residues. Germline assignment: CDR1 SGHTA and CDR2 FQGNSA. CDR3 sequence: CASSPAGAGANVLTF. The CDR3 nucleotides are TGTGCCAGCAGCCCAGCGGGCGCTGGGGCCAACGTCCTGACTTTC.